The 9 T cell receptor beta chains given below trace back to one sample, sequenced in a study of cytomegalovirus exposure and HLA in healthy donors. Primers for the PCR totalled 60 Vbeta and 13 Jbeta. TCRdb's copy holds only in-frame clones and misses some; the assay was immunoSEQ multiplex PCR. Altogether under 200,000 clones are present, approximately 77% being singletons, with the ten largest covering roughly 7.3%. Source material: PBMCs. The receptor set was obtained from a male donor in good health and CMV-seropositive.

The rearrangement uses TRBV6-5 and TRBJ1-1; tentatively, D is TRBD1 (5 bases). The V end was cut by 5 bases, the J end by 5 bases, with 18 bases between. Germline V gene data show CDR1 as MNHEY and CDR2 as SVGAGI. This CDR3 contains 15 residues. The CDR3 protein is CASSPYGGGGTEAFF. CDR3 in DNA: TGTGCCAGCAGTCCCTACGGTGGGGGAGGTACTGAAGCTTTCTTT.

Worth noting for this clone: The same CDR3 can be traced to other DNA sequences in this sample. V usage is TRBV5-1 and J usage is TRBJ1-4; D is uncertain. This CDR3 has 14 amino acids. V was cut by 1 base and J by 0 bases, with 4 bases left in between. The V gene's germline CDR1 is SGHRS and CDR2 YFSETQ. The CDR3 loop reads CASSLTATNEKLFF. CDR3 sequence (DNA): TGCGCCAGCAGCTTGACGGCAACTAATGAAAAACTGTTTTTT.

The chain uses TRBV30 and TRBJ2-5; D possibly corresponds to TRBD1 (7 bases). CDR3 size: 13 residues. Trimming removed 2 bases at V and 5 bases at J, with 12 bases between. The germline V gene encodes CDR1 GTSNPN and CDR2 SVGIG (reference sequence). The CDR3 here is CAWSTTGRETQYF. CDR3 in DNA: TGTGCCTGGAGTACGACAGGGAGGGAGACCCAGTACTTC.

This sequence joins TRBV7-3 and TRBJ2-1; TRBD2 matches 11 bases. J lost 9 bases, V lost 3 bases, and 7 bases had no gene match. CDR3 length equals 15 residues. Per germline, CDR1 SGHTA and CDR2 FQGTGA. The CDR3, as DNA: TGTGCCAGCAGCTTGGTAGCGGGGGGGATATCTGAGCAGTTCTTC. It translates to CASSLVAGGISEQFF.

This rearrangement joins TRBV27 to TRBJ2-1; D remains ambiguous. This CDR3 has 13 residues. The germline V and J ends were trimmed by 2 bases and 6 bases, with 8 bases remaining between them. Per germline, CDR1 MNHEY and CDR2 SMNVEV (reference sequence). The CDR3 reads CASSLGSGNEQFF. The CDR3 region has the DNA TGTGCCAGCAGTTTAGGGTCAGGCAATGAGCAGTTCTTC.

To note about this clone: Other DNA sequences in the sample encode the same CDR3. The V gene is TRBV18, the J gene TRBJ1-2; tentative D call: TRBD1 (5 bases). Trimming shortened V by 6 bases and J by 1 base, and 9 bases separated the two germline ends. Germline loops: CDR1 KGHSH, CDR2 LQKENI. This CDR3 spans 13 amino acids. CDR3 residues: CASSPDSNYGYTF. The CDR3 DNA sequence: TGTGCCAGCTCCCCAGACAGTAACTATGGCTACACCTTC.

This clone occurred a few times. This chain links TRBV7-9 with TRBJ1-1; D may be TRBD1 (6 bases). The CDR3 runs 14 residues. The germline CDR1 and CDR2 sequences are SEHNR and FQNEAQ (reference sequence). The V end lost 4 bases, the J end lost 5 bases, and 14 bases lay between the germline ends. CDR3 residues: CASSSTGSRTEAFF. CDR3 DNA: TGTGCCAGCAGCTCCACAGGGAGTAGAACTGAAGCTTTCTTT.

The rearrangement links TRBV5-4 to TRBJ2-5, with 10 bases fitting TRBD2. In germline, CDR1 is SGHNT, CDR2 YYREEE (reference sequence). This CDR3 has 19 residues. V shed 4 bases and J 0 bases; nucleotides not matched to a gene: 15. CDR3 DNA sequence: TGTGCCAGCAGCGCTACGGGGACTAGCGATTCGTTGTACCAAGAGACCCAGTACTTC. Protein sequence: CASSATGTSDSLYQETQYF.

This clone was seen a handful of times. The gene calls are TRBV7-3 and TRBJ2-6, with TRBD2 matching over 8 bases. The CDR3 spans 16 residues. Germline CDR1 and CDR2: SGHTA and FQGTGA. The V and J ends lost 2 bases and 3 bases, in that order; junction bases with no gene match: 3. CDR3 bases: TGTGCCAGCAGCTTAGTAGCGGGATTTGGGGCCAACGTCCTGACTTTC. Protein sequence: CASSLVAGFGANVLTF.